This T cell receptor (beta chain) was obtained from a study of Ad26.COV2.S vaccination and SARS-CoV-2 variants. Note on this clone: What it recognizes is unknown.

Findings and limits, study-wide: From the TCR breadth and depth analyses, total T cell responses may have been underestimated. Substantial breadth was reported for post-vaccination spike-specific CD8+ and CD4+ T cells. For non-spike TCRs, breadth in vaccine recipients resembled that in placebo recipients. It was vaccine recipients, not placebo recipients, who had the higher spike-specific TCR breadth.

Trimming took off 1 base at V and 1 base at J, with 19 bases between the two ends. Germline V gene data show CDR1 as SQVTM and CDR2 as ANQGSEA. The CDR3 length is 17 residues. Profiled with immunoSEQ multiplex PCR; TCRdb holds only in-frame clones, not every one. Of roughly 150,000 clones in the sample, 75% to 90% were seen once. The sequencing used peripheral blood, collected after recovery from COVID-19. The sequence derives from a human donor who had recovered from COVID-19. This chain links TRBV29-1 with TRBJ1-1; TRBD1 is a possible D gene (5 bases). CDR3 coding DNA: TGCAGCGTTGAAGGAGGCTTGTGGGTACAGGAGAACACTGAAGCTTTCTTT. Protein product: CSVEGGLWVQENTEAFF. Complete variable domain (other parts from reference TRBV29-1 and TRBJ1-1): SAVISQKPSRDICQRGTSLTIQCQVDSQVTMMFWYRQQPGQSLTLIATANQGSEATYESGFVIDKFPISRPNLTFSTLTVSNMSPEDSSIYLCSVEGGLWVQENTEAFFGQGTRLTVV.